The rows below give T cell receptor beta chains drawn from one sample of a study of naive and memory T cell subsets. TCRdb recomputed calls from the UMI-ligation and nested PCR reads with MiXCR, one row per CDR3 protein. The sample yields approximately 2,800 distinct CDR3 sequences, 7.3% seen once. Sequencing used effector memory CD8+ T cells from blood. All receptors come from a human donor in good health. CDR3s include the opening cysteine and the closing phenylalanine or tryptophan. Part of the rows lack a size; the others show once, few, many or a class for expanded clones.

V	J	size	CDR3
TRBV11-2	TRBJ2-7	many	CASSSAPGPSYEQYF
TRBV27	TRBJ2-3	many	CASSTGTSGMYTQYF
TRBV4-1	TRBJ2-7	many	CASSFNTGGAEDEQYF
TRBV5-1	TRBJ2-1	NA	CASSLWSGALAGSYNEQFF
TRBV27	TRBJ2-3	NA	CTSNKSRDLATDTQYF
TRBV12-3/TRBV12-4	TRBJ2-7	few	CASGSMLTYEQYF
TRBV6-5	TRBJ2-5	medium-sized	CASSARERGRQETQYF
TRBV7-6	TRBJ2-2	few	CASSHQGFGELLF
TRBV10-3	TRBJ2-1	few	CAISDVDGAPGQFF
TRBV12-3/TRBV12-4	TRBJ1-2	few	CASSSDDGYPNYGYTF
TRBV7-9	TRBJ2-5	many	CASSFSDSQETQYF
TRBV6-1	TRBJ1-5	NA	CASSEQAHLLNQPQHF
TRBV9	TRBJ2-3	NA	CASSEGTGLSTDTQYF
TRBV19	TRBJ2-1	many	CASLTSGEGNNEQFF
TRBV7-9	TRBJ2-3	NA	CASSFGLALTDTQYF
TRBV4-3	TRBJ2-6	few	CASSQDEASGANVLTF
TRBV7-8	TRBJ1-5	few	CASSSYRIGQINQPQHF
TRBV18	TRBJ2-7	medium-sized	CASSPRGRSSYEQYF
TRBV15	TRBJ2-3	NA	CATSRDPGGPDTQYF
TRBV27	TRBJ1-2	NA	CASSPRQITNYGYTF
TRBV7-2	TRBJ2-1	many	CASSLAIQATEQFF
TRBV28	TRBJ2-5	medium-sized	CASSLLGTGGSRETQYF
TRBV5-4	TRBJ1-1	few	CASSIGTGENTEAFF
TRBV12-3/TRBV12-4	TRBJ2-1	many	CASRSTRGLTPNYNEQFF
TRBV20-1	TRBJ2-7	many	CSARPGSYEQYF
TRBV6-6	TRBJ2-1	many	CASSYSTGSQDEQFF
TRBV3-1	TRBJ1-4	NA	CASRGTGGEAGKLFF
TRBV3-1	TRBJ2-3	NA	CASSQDAGYRATDTQYF
TRBV30	TRBJ2-2	few	CAWKNWDSTGELFF
TRBV29-1	TRBJ2-7	NA	CSVLGREGYEQYF
TRBV27	TRBJ2-1	many	CASSLGGLAYNEQFF
TRBV27	TRBJ2-7	many	CASRRGLASYEQYF
TRBV11-2	TRBJ2-5	many	CASSLGGGRETQYF
TRBV5-1	TRBJ1-2	NA	CASSVSGSAYGYTF
TRBV20-1	TRBJ2-4	many	CSARGTSISHIQYF
TRBV14	TRBJ2-7	NA	CASSRTSNSEQYF
TRBV6-2/TRBV6-3	TRBJ1-4	few	CASRFANEKLFF
TRBV25-1	TRBJ2-1	NA	CASISRGHSYNEQFF
TRBV7-8	TRBJ2-3	many	CASSHPSRERSDTQYF
TRBV25-1	TRBJ2-7	NA	CASGLQGAGEQYF
TRBV5-6	TRBJ2-6	many	CASSLTGALDSGANVLTF
TRBV30	TRBJ1-1	NA	CAWRRGNTEAFF
TRBV27	TRBJ1-5	NA	CASSFGPRDGTNQPQHF
TRBV29-1	TRBJ1-3	few	CSVGEGSGNTIYF
TRBV29-1	TRBJ1-3	NA	CSVAYVDSGNTIYF
TRBV7-2	TRBJ2-2	few	CASSLSLMAGANTGELFF
TRBV4-2	TRBJ2-7	many	CASSPELAGGLDEQYF
TRBV5-1	TRBJ1-1	many	CASSLGTGGLYTEAFF
TRBV6-2/TRBV6-3	TRBJ2-7	many	CASSYPSEQYF
TRBV27	TRBJ1-2	NA	CASSLVWDGGPYGYTF
TRBV29-1	TRBJ2-2	medium-sized	CSATTGKGTGELFF
TRBV6-4	TRBJ1-3	few	CASSVFGAPGNTIYF
TRBV10-3	TRBJ2-7	few	CAISDPGLAGYEQYF
TRBV12-3/TRBV12-4	TRBJ1-4	NA	CASSLTGATNEKLFF
TRBV28	TRBJ2-3	many	CASRKSSTDTQYF